These 15 T cell receptor beta chains came from one sample sequenced in a study of T-cell reconstitution after alpha-beta-depleted transplantation in children. Unique molecular identifiers were used to barcode this TCRbeta library. TCRdb reanalysed the PCR reads using MiXCR and keeps one entry per CDR3 protein. This sample yields about 580,000 distinct CDR3 sequences, of which about 23% are seen a single time; 13% to 15% belongs to the top ten. The sequenced sample was PBMCs, mostly from graft donor cells, obtained 360 days after TCRalphabeta/CD19-depleted stem cell transplant. The receptor set was obtained from a boy under two years old who had a stem cell transplant for acute myeloid leukemia, so the T cells may come from the graft donor.

The chain combines TRBV7-9 with TRBJ1-4; D gene unclear. The V end lost 3 bases, the J end lost 5 bases, and 4 bases lay between the germline ends. The germline CDR1 and CDR2 sequences are SEHNR and FQNEAQ (reference sequence). This CDR3 comprises 12 residues. The CDR3 is CASSLINEKLFF. The CDR3 nucleotides are TGTGCCAGCAGCTTGATCAATGAAAAACTGTTTTTT.

The chain couples TRBV18 to TRBJ2-4, with TRBD2 identical over 12 bases. Germline lookup yields CDR1 KGHSH and CDR2 LQKENI. The CDR3 extends over 13 amino acids. V shed 6 bases, J shed 9 bases, and the junction held 3 bases outside the gene matches. Written as DNA, the CDR3 is TGTGCCAGCTCGACTAGCGGGGGTAGCATTCAGTACTTC. Amino acids: CASSTSGGSIQYF.

For this clonotype: A read error may be the cause here, since a much bigger clone is one base away. This chain joins TRBV9 and TRBJ2-1, with TRBD1 matching 7 bases. The V gene end was trimmed by 3 bases and the J gene end by 4 bases; junction bases not matched to a gene: 4. CDR1 and CDR2 (germline): SGDLS, YYNGEE. This CDR3 has 14 residues. The CDR3 DNA reads TGTGCCAGCAGCGCCGGGACAGAATACAATGAGCAGTTCTTC. Translating gives CASSAGTEYNEQFF.

In regard to this clonotype: A much larger clone differs by one base, so this may be a read error. J is TRBJ2-5 and V is TRBV5-5; 7 nucleotides agree with TRBD2. There are 15 residues in the CDR3. The germline CDR1 and CDR2 sequences are SGHKS and YYEKEE (reference sequence). J lost 4 bases, V lost 4 bases, and 10 bases had no gene match. The CDR3 is CASSAGLVMAETQYF. CDR3 nucleotides: TGTGCCAGCAGCGCAGGACTAGTGATGGCAGAGACCCAGTACTTC.

The chain is built from TRBV5-6 and TRBJ2-1; TRBD1 aligns across 9 bases. The CDR3 runs 16 residues. The junction had 9 bases not matched to a gene; V was cut back by 0 bases and J by 8 bases. CDR1 is SGHDT, CDR2 YYEEEE, per germline. CDR3: CASSLALGQGSDEQFF. The CDR3 DNA reads TGTGCCAGCAGCTTGGCCTTGGGACAGGGCTCCGATGAGCAGTTCTTC.

V is TRBV27 and J is TRBJ1-1, with TRBD1 matching over 9 bases. After removal of 5 bases from V and 5 bases from J, the junction contained 9 bases not matched to a gene. Germline values: CDR1 MNHEY, CDR2 SMNVEV (reference sequence). The CDR3 sequence is 15 residues long. DNA for the CDR3: TGTGCCAGCAGTATCAACAGGGGGCGGGAGACTGAAGCTTTCTTT. Translating gives CASSINRGRETEAFF.

This chain links TRBV6-5 with TRBJ1-6; D not resolved. The ends were cut back, 0 bases at V and 0 bases at J, with 12 bases in the middle. CDR1 is MNHEY and CDR2 is SVGAGI in the germline V gene. This CDR3 is 18 amino acids long. Here the CDR3 DNA reads TGTGCCAGCAGTTACTCGTCTTTTGGGAGCTCCTATAATTCACCCCTCCACTTT. It specifies CASSYSSFGSSYNSPLHF.

This chain joins TRBV3-1 and TRBJ2-4, with D possibly being TRBD1 or TRBD2 (6 bases each). V was clipped by 4 bases and J by 3 bases, with 25 bases between them. Germline CDR1 reads LGHDT; CDR2 reads YNNKEL (reference sequence). The CDR3 is 19 amino acids. This chain's CDR3 is CASSPYEGGIMLGKNIQYF. DNA for the CDR3: TGTGCCAGCAGCCCCTATGAGGGGGGAATAATGTTGGGCAAAAACATTCAGTACTTC.

This clonotype was counted only a few times. The V and J genes are TRBV13 and TRBJ2-3, with 9 bases aligning to TRBD2. V lost 2 bases to trimming and J lost 0 bases; unmatched junction nucleotides: 21. CDR1 and CDR2 (germline): PRHDT, FYEKMQ (reference sequence). The CDR3 is 22 residues long. CDR3 residues: CASSLSLILGGGALTSTDTQYF. CDR3 coding DNA: TGTGCCAGCAGCTTATCGTTGATTCTGGGCGGGGGGGCCCTAACCAGCACAGATACGCAGTATTTT.

This clonotype was seen a few times. The V gene is TRBV4-2, the J gene TRBJ2-5, with D perhaps TRBD2 (6 bases). CDR1 and CDR2 from the germline V gene are LGHNA and YNFKEQ. The V end was cut by 0 bases, the J end by 2 bases, with 13 bases between. This CDR3 spans 16 amino acids. The CDR3 is CASSQEGSRGQETQYF. The CDR3 coding sequence is TGTGCCAGCAGCCAAGAGGGCTCGCGGGGTCAAGAGACCCAGTACTTC.

A few counts support this clonotype. This rearrangement joins TRBV5-1 to TRBJ2-6; maybe TRBD1 (6 bases). V lost 0 bases to trimming and J lost 0 bases, with 7 bases between them. CDR1 and CDR2 (germline): SGHRS, YFSETQ. The CDR3 runs to 16 residues. This CDR3 reads CASSLADSSGANVLTF. The CDR3 coding sequence is TGCGCCAGCAGCTTGGCGGACAGCTCTGGGGCCAACGTCCTGACTTTC.

This clonotype was seen more than once but under ten times. The chain is built from TRBV7-6 and TRBJ1-4; weak D call: TRBD1 (5 bases). The length of the CDR3 is 15 residues. V lost 5 bases and J lost 7, with 17 bases in between. The germline V gene has CDR1 SGHVS and CDR2 FNYEAQ. The CDR3 is CASSETQGLAEKLFF. Here the CDR3 DNA reads TGTGCCAGCAGCGAGACGCAGGGACTGGCTGAAAAACTGTTTTTT.

This clonotype has more than one count but fewer than ten. The V call is TRBV18, the J call TRBJ2-2; 7 bases are shared with TRBD1. Germline V gene sequence: CDR1 KGHSH, CDR2 LQKENI. Trimming took 5 bases from V and 5 from J; bases not matched to a gene: 5. The CDR3 extends over 14 amino acids. CDR3 bases: TGTGCCAGCTCATCCGGGACAGCGACCGGGGAGCTGTTTTTT. It specifies CASSSGTATGELFF.

Only a few counts were recorded for this clonotype. The gene calls are TRBV6-1 and TRBJ1-1; D is possibly TRBD1 (6 bases). This CDR3 is 13 amino acids long. Germline-derived CDR1 and CDR2 are MNHNS and SASEGT. The V gene lost 6 bases and the J gene lost 4 bases, with 12 bases spanning the gap. The CDR3 bases are TGTGCCAGCAGGCACCGAGGGGGCACTGAAGCTTTCTTT. Its translation: CASRHRGGTEAFF.

This clonotype was detected a few times. The chain employs TRBV12-3 or TRBV12-4 and TRBJ2-1; TRBD2 matches 14 bases. V trimming: 6 bases; J trimming: 8 bases; junction bases outside the gene matches: 6. The CDR3 is 15 residues long. The CDR3 nucleotides read TGTGCCAGCAGCTTACGGGGACTAGCGGGGGATGAGCAGTTCTTC. It yields the protein CASSLRGLAGDEQFF.